This T cell receptor beta chain was captured in a study of T-cell reconstitution after alpha-beta-depleted transplantation in children. Per the germline V gene, CDR1 is SGHAT and CDR2 is FQNNGV. The CDR3 is 16 residues long. The V end was cut by 5 bases, the J end by 2 bases, with 18 bases between. A word on this clonotype: No antigen is known for it.

General observations from the study: Some patients showed high day-60 TCRbeta diversity, which derived from surviving recipient T cells and thymic progenitors.

TCRbeta library construction was performed incorporating unique molecular identifiers. TCRdb re-analysed the PCR reads in MiXCR, keeping a single row per CDR3 protein. Here the sample spans 300,000 to 400,000 distinct CDR3 sequences, 23% being singletons. The input for sequencing was PBMCs, mostly from graft donor cells, taken 180 days after TCRalphabeta/CD19-depleted stem cell transplant. The rearrangement uses TRBV11-2 and TRBJ1-1; D is ambiguous. The receptor's source is a male patient under 18 who had a stem cell transplant for acute lymphoblastic leukemia, so the T cells may come from the graft donor. The CDR3 nucleotides are TGTGCCAGCAGCCTAACCGGCATCTCTACTAACACTGAAGCTTTCTTT. This gives the protein CASSLTGISTNTEAFF.